This TCR beta chain was recorded in a study of blood T cell repertoires in COVID-19. On the study more broadly: Sites in the United States, Italy and Spain provided acute and convalescent COVID-19 samples. The cDNA or gDNA used as material had been derived from T cells, B-cell-depleted T cells, or PBMCs.

Here immunoSEQ multiplex PCR was the method, and the copy in TCRdb shows in-frame clones only, minus some. The sample has a few hundred thousand clones, around 88% seen once. V was shortened by 1 base and J by 2 bases, with 9 bases between the two germline ends. From germline, CDR1 is SGHTA and CDR2 FQGNSA. The CDR3 has 15 amino acids. Patients in Seattle were enrolled during active infection, then followed longitudinally. The sequence was obtained from a woman younger than 45 with COVID-19, enrolled during active disease. Input material: peripheral blood. The chain has TRBV7-2 and TRBJ1-3; tentatively, D is TRBD1 (5 bases). The CDR3 DNA reads TGTGCCAGCAGCTTAGGGCGGGGCACTGGAAACACCATATATTTT. It specifies CASSLGRGTGNTIYF.